The T cell receptor beta chain described here comes from a study of blood T cell repertoires in COVID-19. Across the study: PBMCs, B-cell-depleted T cells, or T cells provided the cDNA or gDNA that made up the material.

Trimming took 2 bases from V and 1 from J, leaving 5 bases between them. CDR3 length equals 14 residues. The germline gives CDR1 SGHTA, CDR2 FQGNSA. Per the study methods: The authors estimated nucleated cell counts from reference gene primer amplification. TCRdb keeps only in-frame clones here, not all; method: immunoSEQ multiplex PCR. Clonal size and the V and J genes are those of that table, whereas D and trimming came from the DNA. In the table there are about 70,000 clones, about four fifths of which are singletons. Specimen: peripheral blood. The chain joins TRBV7-2 to TRBJ1-4; D gene ambiguous. The source is a woman aged 55-75 years with acute or convalescent COVID-19. The CDR3 region has the DNA TGTGCCAGCAGCTTAATCTTAACTAATGAAAAACTGTTTTTT. Protein: CASSLILTNEKLFF.